This is a list of T cell receptor beta chains from one sample in a study of cytomegalovirus exposure and HLA in healthy donors. Clones were sequenced by immunoSEQ multiplex PCR, and TCRdb holds only the in-frame ones, with some missing. The sample carries fewer than 200,000 clones, almost 75% recorded once. The sample consisted of PBMCs. The source is a woman aged 18-29 years in good health and CMV-seropositive. Both conserved end residues are part of each CDR3. The order of the fields is V gene, clone size, J gene, D gene, CDR3 DNA, CDR3 protein. The D gene is left open where the match is weak. Only some rows state a clone size, as once, few, many or a class for expanded clones.

TRBV9,few,TRBJ2-3,TRBD2,TGTGCCAGCAGCGCTCGACTAGCGGGGGGGACAGATACGCAGTATTTT,CASSARLAGGTDTQYF
TRBV28,once,TRBJ2-7,NA,TGTGCCAGCAGTTCGACAGATACCTACGAGCAGTACTTC,CASSSTDTYEQYF
TRBV5-5,NA,TRBJ2-2,TRBD2,TGTGCCAGCAGCTTTGCCCCAGCAGAGCGGGGGGGCCGTTCCGGGGAGCTGTTTTTT,CASSFAPAERGGRSGELFF
TRBV7-2,NA,TRBJ2-1,NA,TGTGCCAGCAGCTTAGCCAGGGCAAATGAGCAGTTCTTC,CASSLARANEQFF
TRBV18,NA,TRBJ2-2,TRBD2,TGTGCCAGCTCACCCGAGCGGGGCACCGGGGAGCTGTTTTTT,CASSPERGTGELFF
TRBV27,NA,TRBJ2-5,NA,TGTGCCAGCAGTTTCAGGGAGACCCAGTACTTC,CASSFRETQYF
TRBV27,NA,TRBJ1-2,TRBD1,TGTGCCAGCAGTTTATATGTAGGGACAGGGACCCCCAGCTATGGCTACACCTTC,CASSLYVGTGTPSYGYTF
TRBV29-1,NA,TRBJ1-1,NA,TGCAGCGTTGACAGGGCCGAAGCTTTCTTT,CSVDRAEAFF
TRBV5-6,NA,TRBJ1-3,NA,TGTGCCAGCAGCAAGGACAGCTCTGGAAACACCATATATTTT,CASSKDSSGNTIYF
TRBV13,NA,TRBJ2-7,NA,TGTGCCAGCAGCCACCGAGACAGGTCCACCTACGAGCAGTACTTC,CASSHRDRSTYEQYF
TRBV30,NA,TRBJ2-2,TRBD2,TGTGCCTGGAGTGCACTAGCGGGGGCCCTCACCGGGGAGCTGTTTTTT,CAWSALAGALTGELFF
TRBV7-3,NA,TRBJ2-5,NA,TGTGCCAGCAGTTTTTCCGGGGGGCCACTGGAGACCCAGTACTTC,CASSFSGGPLETQYF
TRBV19,once,TRBJ2-3,TRBD2,TGTGCCAGTAGTATACAATCTAGCGGGGGCCTTGTGAATACGCAGTATTTT,CASSIQSSGGLVNTQYF
TRBV14,few,TRBJ2-5,NA,TGTGCCAGCAGCCAAGCGGCAGGGGGGAAGACCCAGTACTTC,CASSQAAGGKTQYF
TRBV30,few,TRBJ2-6,NA,TGTGCCTGGAGTGTAAGGCAGGCCGATTCCAACGTCCTGACTTTC,CAWSVRQADSNVLTF
TRBV29-1,NA,TRBJ1-2,NA,TGCAGCGTTGGGCGGGGCTCCCACCAATCTGGCTACACCTTC,CSVGRGSHQSGYTF
TRBV4-2,NA,TRBJ1-2,TRBD1,TGTGCCAGCAGCCAAGCCGGGACAGGCTACTATGGCTACACCTTC,CASSQAGTGYYGYTF
TRBV6-4,NA,TRBJ2-6,TRBD1,TGTGCCAGCAGGAGCCGGGACAGGGATCGAAAAGGGGCCAACGTCCTGACTTTC,CASRSRDRDRKGANVLTF
TRBV9,NA,TRBJ2-3,NA,TGTGCCAGCAGCCCTCAGGGTTATGGAGATACGCAGTATTTT,CASSPQGYGDTQYF
TRBV9,once,TRBJ2-4,TRBD2,TGTGCCAGCAGCTCTGGGGGGGAGGCCAAAAACATTCAGTACTTC,CASSSGGEAKNIQYF
TRBV6-6,NA,TRBJ1-5,NA,TGTGCCAGCAGTTACCCGGGGGGGCCCAATCAGCCCCAGCATTTT,CASSYPGGPNQPQHF